Listed below are T cell receptor beta chains from one sample, sequenced in a study of blood T cell repertoires in COVID-19. Method: immunoSEQ multiplex PCR; TCRdb's copy keeps in-frame clones and lacks some. The sample has 50,000 to 75,000 clones, more than 60% seen once; the top ten hold around 21%. The specimen was peripheral blood. These receptors came from a woman aged 80 or older with active or convalescent COVID-19. CDR3s include the opening cysteine and the closing phenylalanine or tryptophan. Fields, in order: clone size, J gene, V gene, D gene, CDR3 protein, CDR3 DNA. The D gene is left open where the match is weak. Clone size appears in some rows only: once, few, many, or a class for an expanded clone.

clone_size: -; j_call: TRBJ1-2; v_call: TRBV18; d_call: -; cdr3_aa: CASSPSRDMGYGYTF; cdr3_nt: TGTGCCAGCTCACCCTCGAGGGATATGGGCTATGGCTACACCTTC
clone_size: -; j_call: TRBJ2-3; v_call: TRBV6-2/TRBV6-3; d_call: TRBD2; cdr3_aa: CASSYSLAGTTDTQYF; cdr3_nt: TGTGCCAGCAGTTACTCGCTAGCGGGGACCACAGATACGCAGTATTTT
clone_size: -; j_call: TRBJ1-2; v_call: TRBV28; d_call: -; cdr3_aa: CASSTPGHIYGYTF; cdr3_nt: TGTGCCAGCAGTACCCCGGGACACATCTATGGCTACACCTTC
clone_size: once; j_call: TRBJ1-2; v_call: TRBV2; d_call: -; cdr3_aa: CASSLTGYGYTF; cdr3_nt: TGTGCCAGCAGTCTGACGGGATATGGCTACACCTTC
clone_size: -; j_call: TRBJ1-2; v_call: TRBV30; d_call: -; cdr3_aa: CAWSTGRHGYTF; cdr3_nt: TGTGCCTGGAGTACAGGGAGACATGGCTACACCTTC
clone_size: -; j_call: TRBJ1-3; v_call: TRBV11-2; d_call: TRBD1; cdr3_aa: CASSLGPGGFLSGNTIYF; cdr3_nt: TGTGCCAGCAGCTTAGGGCCAGGGGGCTTCCTCTCTGGAAACACCATATATTTT
clone_size: -; j_call: TRBJ2-7; v_call: TRBV5-1; d_call: TRBD1; cdr3_aa: CASSLDGQGEFGEQYF; cdr3_nt: TGCGCCAGCAGCTTGGATGGGCAGGGGGAGTTTGGCGAGCAGTATTTC
clone_size: -; j_call: TRBJ1-1; v_call: TRBV12-5; d_call: -; cdr3_aa: CASGLDRVTEAFF; cdr3_nt: TGTGCTAGTGGTTTGGACAGGGTCACTGAAGCTTTCTTT
clone_size: -; j_call: TRBJ1-6; v_call: TRBV5-1; d_call: TRBD1; cdr3_aa: CASSLSRQGAGSPLHF; cdr3_nt: TGCGCCAGCAGCTTGTCTCGCCAGGGGGCTGGATCACCCCTCCACTTT
clone_size: -; j_call: TRBJ1-2; v_call: TRBV11-3; d_call: TRBD1; cdr3_aa: CASSLFGTGSYGYTF; cdr3_nt: TGTGCCAGCAGCCTCTTCGGGACAGGGTCCTATGGCTACACCTTC
clone_size: -; j_call: TRBJ2-3; v_call: TRBV10-2; d_call: TRBD2; cdr3_aa: CASRKGLAASTFTDTQYF; cdr3_nt: TGCGCCAGCAGGAAGGGACTAGCGGCCTCTACTTTCACAGATACGCAGTATTTT
clone_size: -; j_call: TRBJ2-5; v_call: TRBV11-2; d_call: -; cdr3_aa: CASSRRGGLTQYF; cdr3_nt: TGTGCCAGCAGCCGGCGGGGCGGCTTGACCCAGTACTTC
clone_size: -; j_call: TRBJ2-5; v_call: TRBV19; d_call: -; cdr3_aa: CASRWAGNEETQYF; cdr3_nt: TGTGCCAGTAGATGGGCGGGGAACGAAGAGACCCAGTACTTC
clone_size: -; j_call: TRBJ1-5; v_call: TRBV18; d_call: -; cdr3_aa: CASSPGEDQPQHF; cdr3_nt: TGTGCCAGCTCACCAGGGGAGGATCAGCCCCAGCATTTT
clone_size: -; j_call: TRBJ2-1; v_call: TRBV28; d_call: -; cdr3_aa: CASSLAQGPLSRNEQFF; cdr3_nt: TGTGCCAGCAGTTTGGCCCAGGGGCCTCTCTCTAGGAATGAGCAGTTCTTC
clone_size: -; j_call: TRBJ1-1; v_call: TRBV5-1; d_call: -; cdr3_aa: CASSPLIDRNTEAFF; cdr3_nt: TGCGCCAGCAGCCCCCTAATCGACAGGAACACTGAAGCTTTCTTT
clone_size: few; j_call: TRBJ2-1; v_call: TRBV7-2; d_call: -; cdr3_aa: CASSLARVGNEQFF; cdr3_nt: TGTGCCAGCAGCTTGGCCAGGGTTGGCAATGAGCAGTTCTTC
clone_size: -; j_call: TRBJ2-1; v_call: TRBV7-6; d_call: -; cdr3_aa: CASSSQLGHEQFF; cdr3_nt: TGTGCCAGCAGCTCCCAACTAGGTCATGAGCAGTTCTTC